This entry lists 12 T cell receptor beta chains sequenced from one sample in a study of PD-1 blockade in classical Hodgkin lymphoma. Time point of the sample: cycle 4 day 1 (C4D1), after six to seven weeks of nivolumab. Every single patient, without exception, relapsed after autologous stem cell transplantation, and brentuximab vedotin exposure varied. CD4+ T cells were purified from thawed PBMCs by magnetic negative selection. Measured with immunoSEQ multiplex PCR; TCRdb has only the in-frame clones, and not every one. The sample has about 27,000 clones, approximately 89% seen once. The sample here was CD4+ T cells from blood, taken before the fourth cycle of nivolumab. These receptors were collected from a human donor with classical Hodgkin lymphoma.

V usage is TRBV6-4 and J usage is TRBJ2-2, with 10 bases matching TRBD2. The CDR3 has 15 amino acids. CDR1 and CDR2 from the germline V gene are MRHNA and SNTAGT. J gave up 10 bases and V 6 bases, and 11 bases lay outside the gene matches. The CDR3 protein is CASSTEAGGPVELFF. CDR3 in DNA: TGTGCCAGCAGCACCGAAGCGGGAGGGCCCGTGGAGCTGTTTTTT.

The rearrangement joins TRBV19 to TRBJ2-6, with 10 bases lining up with TRBD1. This CDR3 region has 19 residues. CDR1 is LNHDA and CDR2 is SQIVND in the germline V gene (reference sequence). With V trimmed by 3 bases and J by 1 base, 9 bases remained unmatched. The CDR3 spells CASSILPGQGYSGANVLTF. The CDR3 coding sequence is TGTGCCAGTAGTATTTTACCGGGACAGGGGTATTCTGGGGCCAACGTCCTGACTTTC.

V and J are TRBV28 and TRBJ1-4; 8 bases line up with TRBD1. Germline V gene sequence: CDR1 MDHEN, CDR2 SYDVKM. This CDR3 has 15 residues. After removal of 6 bases from V and 8 bases from J, the junction contained 11 bases not matched to a gene. The CDR3 is CASRTPGGPGEKLFF. CDR3 in DNA: TGTGCCAGCAGGACTCCAGGGGGCCCCGGGGAAAAACTGTTTTTT.

This sequence joins TRBV6-5 and TRBJ2-7, with D maybe TRBD1 (5 bases). The germline gives CDR1 MNHEY, CDR2 SVGAGI. CDR3 length: 15 residues. The ends were cut back, 0 bases at V and 3 bases at J, with 12 bases in the middle. The CDR3 spells CASSYSLGAVYEQYF. The DNA for the CDR3 is TGTGCCAGCAGTTACTCCTTAGGGGCAGTCTACGAGCAGTACTTC.

The V gene is TRBV6-1, the J gene TRBJ2-1; 7 nucleotides line up with TRBD1. Germline V gene sequence: CDR1 MNHNS, CDR2 SASEGT. CDR3 length: 13 amino acids. Trimming cost V 6 bases and J 7 bases; bases outside gene matches: 6. CDR3 nucleotides: TGTGCCAGCAGCTACAGGGGTGCAAATGAGCAGTTCTTC. Amino acids: CASSYRGANEQFF.

This clone was seen only once. This sequence joins TRBV19 and TRBJ1-1; D is possibly TRBD1 (6 bases). The V end was cut by 4 bases, the J end by 2 bases, with 8 bases between. Germline V gives CDR1 LNHDA, CDR2 SQIVND (reference sequence). The CDR3 length is 13 residues. The CDR3 reads CASSTTGNTEAFF. The CDR3 region has the DNA TGTGCCAGTAGTACGACAGGCAACACTGAAGCTTTCTTT. Using reference TRBV19 and TRBJ1-1 for the parts outside the CDR3, the full variable domain is DGGITQSPKYLFRKEGQNVTLSCEQNLNHDAMYWYRQDPGQGLRLIYYSQIVNDFQKGDIAEGYSVSREKKESFPLTVTSAQKNPTAFYLCASSTTGNTEAFFGQGTRLTVV.

The rearrangement uses TRBV6-5 and TRBJ1-3, with a tentative D call TRBD1 (5 bases). Germline V CDR1 and CDR2: MNHEY, SVGAGI. This CDR3 has 13 residues. The ends were cut back, 2 bases at V and 8 bases at J, with 10 bases in the middle. The CDR3 nucleotides are TGTGCCAGCAGTTACGGGGACCGGGACACCATATATTTT. It codes for CASSYGDRDTIYF.

The CDR3 bases are TGTGCCTGGAGTGTAATCGGTAGGGCTAACTATGGCTACACCTTC. Encoded protein: CAWSVIGRANYGYTF. This chain connects TRBV30 to TRBJ1-2; D unclear. V lost 0 bases, J lost 0 bases, and 11 bases lay in between. This CDR3 spans 15 amino acids. Germline V gene sequence: CDR1 GTSNPN, CDR2 SVGIG (reference sequence).

This chain uses TRBV18 with TRBJ2-7, with 13 bases matching TRBD2. V was clipped by 7 bases and J by 5 bases; unmatched bases: 5. This CDR3 has 14 amino acids. Germline-derived CDR1 and CDR2 are KGHSH and LQKENI. CDR3 amino acids: CASCRTSGRDEQYF. The CDR3 bases are TGTGCCAGCTGCCGGACTAGCGGGAGAGACGAGCAGTACTTC.

The gene calls are TRBV7-9 and TRBJ2-1; 15 nucleotides match TRBD2. The germline V gene has CDR1 SEHNR and CDR2 FQNEAQ (reference sequence). The junction had 9 bases not matched to a gene; V was cut back by 4 bases and J by 8 bases. The CDR3 runs to 17 residues. Here the CDR3 reads CASSSEGLAGGLHEQFF. The CDR3 region has the DNA TGTGCCAGCAGCTCGGAGGGACTAGCGGGAGGACTCCATGAGCAGTTCTTC.

J is TRBJ1-1 and V is TRBV11-2, with a tentative D call TRBD1 (5 bases). Trimming cost V 4 bases and J 5 bases, with 17 bases left between them. The CDR3 runs 15 residues. Germline CDR1 and CDR2: SGHAT and FQNNGV. The CDR3 DNA sequence: TGTGCCAGCAGCTCGGGATTCATACAGGCTACTGAAGCTTTCTTT. It yields the protein CASSSGFIQATEAFF. Using reference TRBV11-2 and TRBJ1-1 for the parts outside the CDR3, the full variable domain is EAGVAQSPRYKIIEKRQSVAFWCNPISGHATLYWYQQILGQGPKLLIQFQNNGVVDDSQLPKDRFSAERLKGVDSTLKIQPAKLEDSAVYLCASSSGFIQATEAFFGQGTRLTVV.

The rearrangement uses TRBV28 and TRBJ2-1; TRBD1 or TRBD2 may be the D gene (5 bases each). V was cut by 5 bases and J by 0 bases, with 20 bases left in between. The CDR3 loop spans 18 amino acids. The germline gives CDR1 MDHEN, CDR2 SYDVKM. CDR3 loop: CASSISSLGDPSYNEQFF. The CDR3 DNA follows: TGTGCCAGCAGTATCTCGAGTTTGGGGGACCCCTCCTACAATGAGCAGTTCTTC.